Presented here are 13 T cell receptor beta chains from one specimen sequenced in a study of shared clonotypes between healthy human individuals. Profiling relied on immunoSEQ multiplex PCR, and the TCRdb table lists in-frame clones only, not all of them. The table records some 1,100,000 clones, approximately 78% of them present only once. Input material: memory CD4+ T cells from PBMCs. The subset was: CD45RA-negative fraction. Receptors were obtained from a man aged 18 to 29 in good health. Some clones in this sample may be carry-over from other donors' samples.

V and J are TRBV7-3 and TRBJ2-7, with TRBD2 identical over 14 bases. Trimming cost V 5 bases and J 5 bases; bases outside gene matches: 5. The V gene's germline CDR1 is SGHTA and CDR2 FQGTGA. CDR3 size: 15 residues. The CDR3 region has the DNA TGTGCCAGCAGCCTGGGACTAGCGGGAGCTCACGAGCAGTACTTC. It translates to CASSLGLAGAHEQYF. Using reference TRBV7-3 and TRBJ2-7 for the parts outside the CDR3, the full variable domain is GAGVSQTPSNKVTEKGKYVELRCDPISGHTALYWYRQSLGQGPEFLIYFQGTGAADDSGLPNDRFFAVRPEGSVSTLKIQRTERGDSAVYLCASSLGLAGAHEQYFGPGTRLTVT.

This sequence joins TRBV7-9 and TRBJ1-2; TRBD1 might be the D (6 bases). V gave up 4 bases and J gave up 5 bases, with 14 bases separating them. CDR1 and CDR2 from the germline V gene are SEHNR and FQNEAQ (reference sequence). The CDR3 runs 14 residues. CDR3 sequence: CASSSGRDTYGYTF. The CDR3 nucleotides are TGTGCCAGCAGCTCAGGAAGGGACACTTATGGCTACACCTTC.

The chain has TRBV5-5 and TRBJ2-4; D is undetermined. The CDR3 spans 14 residues. V lost 6 bases and J lost 7, with 17 bases in between. Germline CDR1 and CDR2: SGHKS and YYEKEE (reference sequence). DNA for the CDR3: TGTGCCAGCAACCCCGTTGCCGGGTCCAACATTCAGTACTTC. Protein: CASNPVAGSNIQYF. The full variable domain, its missing parts supplied by reference TRBV5-5 and TRBJ2-4, is DAGVTQSPTHLIKTRGQQVTLRCSPISGHKSVSWYQQVLGQGPQFIFQYYEKEERGRGNFPDRFSARQFPNYSSELNVNALLLGDSALYLCASNPVAGSNIQYFGAGTRLSVL.

The V and J genes are TRBV7-8 and TRBJ2-3; 8 bases are a match to TRBD2. V lost 3 bases and J lost 4; bases outside the gene matches: 9. CDR1 and CDR2 from the germline V gene are SGHVS and FQNEAQ. This CDR3 has 16 amino acids. The DNA of the CDR3 is TGTGCCAGCAGCTTCTCCCCGCCGGGGGGGGCAGATACGCAGTATTTT. Amino acid sequence: CASSFSPPGGADTQYF. Drawing the rest from reference TRBV7-8 and TRBJ2-3, the complete variable domain is GAGVSQSPRYKVAKRGQDVALRCDPISGHVSLFWYQQALGQGPEFLTYFQNEAQLDKSGLPSDRFFAERPEGSVSTLKIQRTQQEDSAVYLCASSFSPPGGADTQYFGPGTRLTVL.

The DNA of the CDR3 is TGTGCCAGCAGCTTAGGGGACTGGACAGGCCACACCGATACGCAGTATTTT. It yields the protein CASSLGDWTGHTDTQYF. The V call is TRBV13, the J call TRBJ2-3, with 7 bases identical to TRBD1. CDR1 and CDR2 from the germline V gene are PRHDT and FYEKMQ (reference sequence). This CDR3 is built from 17 residues. With 0 bases clipped from V and 6 bases from J, the junction kept 12 bases outside the gene matches.

This sequence joins TRBV2 and TRBJ2-1, with a possible D match to TRBD2 (6 bases). The CDR3 is 13 residues long. Germline-derived CDR1 and CDR2 are SNHLY and FYNNEI. V dropped 6 bases and J dropped 0 bases, with 6 bases sitting between them. CDR3 amino acids: CASRRDSYNEQFF. The CDR3 bases are TGTGCCAGCAGGCGGGACTCCTACAATGAGCAGTTCTTC.

The chain recombines TRBV5-1 with TRBJ1-2; no reliable D call. Trimming pared 5 bases from V and 8 bases from J, leaving 16 bases between. Per the germline V gene, CDR1 is SGHRS and CDR2 is YFSETQ. The CDR3 loop spans 13 amino acids. CDR3 nucleotides: TGCGCCAGCAGTAATCAAGGGAGGGAAGGCTACACCTTC. This sequence encodes CASSNQGREGYTF.

This clone occurred a few times. The same CDR3 also results from other DNA sequences found in this sample. The rearrangement uses TRBV7-7 and TRBJ1-3; D is perhaps TRBD1 (6 bases). Deletions cut 5 bases from V and 0 bases from J, with 11 bases between. The CDR3 extends over 15 amino acids. The germline V gene encodes CDR1 SSHAT and CDR2 FNYEAQ (reference sequence). CDR3 bases: TGTGCCAGCAGCCCCGGGACAAACTCTGGAAACACCATATATTTT. Translated: CASSPGTNSGNTIYF.

The J gene is TRBJ2-7, the V gene TRBV30; D gene ambiguous. Trimming stripped 3 bases from V and 5 bases from J, with 8 bases between. The CDR3 covers 11 residues. Germline V gene lookup returns CDR1 GTSNPN and CDR2 SVGIG (reference sequence). CDR3 in DNA: TGTGCCTGGAGGTCAGGACACGAGCAGTACTTC. Its translation is CAWRSGHEQYF.

This clone was found a few times. Other nucleotide sequences from this sample produce the same CDR3. V is TRBV25-1 and J is TRBJ1-4, with D unresolved. This CDR3 contains 15 residues. The V end was cut by 1 base, the J end by 0 bases, with 6 bases between. The germline CDR1 and CDR2 sequences are MGHDK and SYGVNS. Here the CDR3 reads CASSELGATNEKLFF. CDR3 DNA sequence: TGTGCCAGCAGTGAATTAGGTGCAACTAATGAAAAACTGTTTTTT.

The chain couples TRBV7-3 to TRBJ2-1; 10 bases are a match to TRBD2. Germline loops: CDR1 SGHTA, CDR2 FQGTGA. Losses at the gene ends were 0 bases for V and 0 bases for J; bases not matched to a gene: 8. The CDR3 contains 19 residues. The CDR3 coding sequence is TGTGCCAGCAGCTTAACGGCCAGCGGGAGGGCCCCCTCCTACAATGAGCAGTTCTTC. It is translated as CASSLTASGRAPSYNEQFF.

The chain links TRBV10-1 to TRBJ2-2, with a possible D match to TRBD1 (5 bases). The CDR3 totals 15 residues. Looked up from germline, CDR1 is WNHNN and CDR2 is SYGVQD (reference sequence). Deletions cut 6 bases from V and 3 bases from J, with 14 bases between. CDR3 in amino acids: CASSKDTLDTGELFF. DNA for the CDR3: TGCGCCAGCAGCAAGGACACATTGGACACCGGGGAGCTGTTTTTT.

The genes are TRBV11-3 and TRBJ2-5; the match to TRBD2 covers 11 bases. CDR1 and CDR2 (germline): SGHNT, YENEEA. CDR3 length equals 15 residues. J was trimmed by 3 bases and V by 5 bases; bases with no gene match: 5. The CDR3 here is CASSPGTSGEETQYF. CDR3 sequence (DNA): TGTGCCAGCAGCCCCGGGACTAGCGGAGAAGAGACCCAGTACTTC.